The clone carrying this T cell receptor beta chain was counted ten times or more. Its antigen is still unknown. The CDR3 runs to 13 residues. V lost 1 base, J lost 9 bases, and 16 bases lay in between. The germline V gene encodes CDR1 GTSNPN and CDR2 SVGIG (reference sequence). Unique molecular identifiers were affixed to single, distinct cDNA molecules. Using its own MiXCR run on the 5' RACE reads, TCRdb lists one record per CDR3 protein. This table has tens of thousands of distinct CDR3 sequences, around 12% appearing once. These data come from a study of early T cells in non-severe SARS-CoV-2 infection. Overall study: The study sequenced bulk RNA from unsorted whole blood, with chains unpaired. Study outcomes and limitations: Private and CD4 specificities were missed by VDJdb matching, which favored anti-spike CD8 responses.

The receptor's source is an adult who was a healthcare worker with PCR-confirmed SARS-CoV-2 infection or an uninfected control (not recorded which). Sequences were obtained from whole blood. This rearrangement joins TRBV30 to TRBJ2-7; D is possibly TRBD2 (5 bases). CDR3 nucleotides: TGTGCCTGGAGTGCTTCGGGCGAGAGGGCGCAGTACTTC. This codes for CAWSASGERAQYF. The whole variable domain, filled in from reference TRBV30 and TRBJ2-7, reads SQTIHQWPATLVQPVGSPLSLECTVEGTSNPNLYWYRQAAGRGLQLLFYSVGIGQISSEVPQNLSASRPQDRQFILSSKKLLLSDSGFYLCAWSASGERAQYFGPGTRLTVT.